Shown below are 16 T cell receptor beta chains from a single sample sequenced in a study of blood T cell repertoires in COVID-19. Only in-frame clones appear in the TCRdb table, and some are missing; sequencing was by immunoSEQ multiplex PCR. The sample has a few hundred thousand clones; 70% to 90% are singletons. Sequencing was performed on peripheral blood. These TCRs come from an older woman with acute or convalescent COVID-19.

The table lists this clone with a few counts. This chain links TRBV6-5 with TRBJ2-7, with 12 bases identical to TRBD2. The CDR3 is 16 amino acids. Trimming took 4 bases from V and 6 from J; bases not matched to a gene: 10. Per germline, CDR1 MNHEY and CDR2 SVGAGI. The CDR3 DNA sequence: TGTGCCAGCAGTTCCTCCCTAGCGGGGGGGAGGCGCGAGCAGTACTTC. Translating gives CASSSSLAGGRREQYF.

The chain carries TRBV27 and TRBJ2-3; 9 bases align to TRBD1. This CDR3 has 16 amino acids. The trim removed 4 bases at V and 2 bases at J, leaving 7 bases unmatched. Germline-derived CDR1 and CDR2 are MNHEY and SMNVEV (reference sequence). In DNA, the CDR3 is TGTGCCAGCAGTTCGGTCGGGACAGGGTACACAGATACGCAGTATTTT. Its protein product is CASSSVGTGYTDTQYF.

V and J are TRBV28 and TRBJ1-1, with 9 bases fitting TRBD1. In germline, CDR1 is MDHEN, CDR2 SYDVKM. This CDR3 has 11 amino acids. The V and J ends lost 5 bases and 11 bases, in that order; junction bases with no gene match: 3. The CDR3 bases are TGTGCCAGCAGTGGACAGGGGTGGGCTTTCTTT. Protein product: CASSGQGWAFF.

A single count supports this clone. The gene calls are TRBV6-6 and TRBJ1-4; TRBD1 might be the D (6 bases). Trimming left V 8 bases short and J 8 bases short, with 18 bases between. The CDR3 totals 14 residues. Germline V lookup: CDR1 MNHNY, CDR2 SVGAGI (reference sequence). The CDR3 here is CASREQGSFEKLFF. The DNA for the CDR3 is TGTGCCAGCCGAGAGCAGGGGTCATTCGAAAAACTGTTTTTT.

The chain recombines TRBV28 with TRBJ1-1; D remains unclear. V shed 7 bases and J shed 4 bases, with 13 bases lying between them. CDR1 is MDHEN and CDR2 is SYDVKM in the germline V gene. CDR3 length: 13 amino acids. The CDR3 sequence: CASNRGQRTEAFF. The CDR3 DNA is TGTGCCAGCAACCGAGGGCAGCGCACTGAAGCTTTCTTT.

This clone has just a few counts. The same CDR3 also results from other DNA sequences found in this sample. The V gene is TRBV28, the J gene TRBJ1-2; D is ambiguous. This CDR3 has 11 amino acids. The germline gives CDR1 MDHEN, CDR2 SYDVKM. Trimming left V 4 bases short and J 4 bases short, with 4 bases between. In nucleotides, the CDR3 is TGTGCCAGCAGTTCCCGCTATGGCTACACCTTC. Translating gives CASSSRYGYTF.

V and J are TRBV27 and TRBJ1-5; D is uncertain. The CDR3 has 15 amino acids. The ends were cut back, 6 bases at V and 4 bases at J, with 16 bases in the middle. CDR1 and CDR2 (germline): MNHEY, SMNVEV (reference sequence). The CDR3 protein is CASRPRRGENQPQHF. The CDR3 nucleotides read TGTGCCAGCAGACCACGACGGGGAGAGAATCAGCCCCAGCATTTT.

This CDR3 is CASTGTSDEQYF. In nucleotides, the CDR3 is TGTGCCAGCACCGGGACTAGTGACGAGCAGTACTTC. V is TRBV6-5 and J is TRBJ2-7, with 8 bases matching TRBD2. J lost 5 bases, V lost 7 bases, and 4 bases had no gene match. The CDR3 is made up of 12 amino acids. The V gene's germline CDR1 is MNHEY and CDR2 SVGAGI.

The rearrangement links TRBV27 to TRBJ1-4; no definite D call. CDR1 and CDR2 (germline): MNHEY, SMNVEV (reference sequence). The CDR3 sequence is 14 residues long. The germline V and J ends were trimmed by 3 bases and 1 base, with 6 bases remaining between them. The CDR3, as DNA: TGTGCCAGCAGTTTCGCAGGAACTAATGAAAAACTGTTTTTT. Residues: CASSFAGTNEKLFF.

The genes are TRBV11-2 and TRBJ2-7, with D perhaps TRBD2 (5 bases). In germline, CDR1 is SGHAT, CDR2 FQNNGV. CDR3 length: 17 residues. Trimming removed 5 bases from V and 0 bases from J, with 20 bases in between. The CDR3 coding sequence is TGTGCCAGCAGCATCGGGAACCCTTGGCGCCTCTCCTACGAGCAGTACTTC. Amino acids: CASSIGNPWRLSYEQYF. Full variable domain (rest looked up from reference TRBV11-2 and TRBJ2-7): EAGVAQSPRYKIIEKRQSVAFWCNPISGHATLYWYQQILGQGPKLLIQFQNNGVVDDSQLPKDRFSAERLKGVDSTLKIQPAKLEDSAVYLCASSIGNPWRLSYEQYFGPGTRLTVT.

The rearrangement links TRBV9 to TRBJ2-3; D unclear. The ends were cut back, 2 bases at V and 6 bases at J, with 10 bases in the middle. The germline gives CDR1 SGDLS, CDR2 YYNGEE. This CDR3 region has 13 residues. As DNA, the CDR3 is TGTGCCAGCAGCGTCTTCGCTACTGATACGCAGTATTTT. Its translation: CASSVFATDTQYF. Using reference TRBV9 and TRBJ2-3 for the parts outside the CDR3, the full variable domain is DSGVTQTPKHLITATGQRVTLRCSPRSGDLSVYWYQQSLDQGLQFLIQYYNGEERAKGNILERFSAQQFPDLHSELNLSSLELGDSALYFCASSVFATDTQYFGPGTRLTVL.

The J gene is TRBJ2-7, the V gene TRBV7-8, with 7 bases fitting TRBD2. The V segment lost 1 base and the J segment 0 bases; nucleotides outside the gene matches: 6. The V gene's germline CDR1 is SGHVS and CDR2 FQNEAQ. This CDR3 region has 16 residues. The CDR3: CASSLGTGGLSYEQYF. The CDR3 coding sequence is TGTGCCAGCAGCTTAGGGACGGGAGGCCTCTCCTACGAGCAGTACTTC. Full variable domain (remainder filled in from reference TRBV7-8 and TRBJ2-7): GAGVSQSPRYKVAKRGQDVALRCDPISGHVSLFWYQQALGQGPEFLTYFQNEAQLDKSGLPSDRFFAERPEGSVSTLKIQRTQQEDSAVYLCASSLGTGGLSYEQYFGPGTRLTVT.

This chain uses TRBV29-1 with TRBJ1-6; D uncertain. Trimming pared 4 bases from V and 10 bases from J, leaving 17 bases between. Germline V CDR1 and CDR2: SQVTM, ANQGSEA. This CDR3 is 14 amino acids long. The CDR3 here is CSVGESQEGSPLHF. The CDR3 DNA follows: TGCAGCGTTGGAGAGTCTCAGGAAGGCTCACCCCTCCACTTT.

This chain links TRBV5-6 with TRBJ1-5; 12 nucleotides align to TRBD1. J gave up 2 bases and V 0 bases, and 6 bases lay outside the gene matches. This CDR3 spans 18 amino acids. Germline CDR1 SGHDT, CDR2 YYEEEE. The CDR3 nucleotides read TGTGCCAGCAGCTTGGCCAGGGGACAGGGGGCTCGCAATCAGCCCCAGCATTTT. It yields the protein CASSLARGQGARNQPQHF.

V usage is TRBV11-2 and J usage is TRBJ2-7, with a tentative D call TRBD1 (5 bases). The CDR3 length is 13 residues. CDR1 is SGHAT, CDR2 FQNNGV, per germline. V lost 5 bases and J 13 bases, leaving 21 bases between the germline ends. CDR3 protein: CASSPPAQGERYF. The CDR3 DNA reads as TGTGCCAGCAGCCCCCCCGCTCAGGGCGAGCGTTACTTC.

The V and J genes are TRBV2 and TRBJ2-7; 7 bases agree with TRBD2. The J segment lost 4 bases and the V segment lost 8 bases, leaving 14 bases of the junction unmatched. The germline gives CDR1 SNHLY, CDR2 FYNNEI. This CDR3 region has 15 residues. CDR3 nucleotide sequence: TGTGCCAGCCAACCTCAAGCGGGGAGACCGTACGAGCAGTACTTC. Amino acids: CASQPQAGRPYEQYF.